This TCR beta chain originates from a study of blood T cell repertoires in COVID-19. Profiled with immunoSEQ multiplex PCR; TCRdb holds only in-frame clones, not every one. The sample has more than 450,000 clones, about nine tenths seen once. Participants, about 18 to 90 years old, spanned about two dozen US areas. The ends were cut back, 4 bases at V and 3 bases at J, with 13 bases in the middle. Germline V gene data show CDR1 as SGHRS and CDR2 as YFSETQ. This CDR3 has 14 residues. The V and J genes are TRBV5-1 and TRBJ1-1; a possible D gene is TRBD1 (5 bases). The origin of this receptor is a woman younger than 30 who had recovered from COVID-19. The sequenced material came from PBMCs or T cells enriched from blood (not recorded which). The DNA for the CDR3 is TGCGCCAGCAGCCCCGGCAGGGCCTACACTGAAGCTTTCTTT. Translated: CASSPGRAYTEAFF.